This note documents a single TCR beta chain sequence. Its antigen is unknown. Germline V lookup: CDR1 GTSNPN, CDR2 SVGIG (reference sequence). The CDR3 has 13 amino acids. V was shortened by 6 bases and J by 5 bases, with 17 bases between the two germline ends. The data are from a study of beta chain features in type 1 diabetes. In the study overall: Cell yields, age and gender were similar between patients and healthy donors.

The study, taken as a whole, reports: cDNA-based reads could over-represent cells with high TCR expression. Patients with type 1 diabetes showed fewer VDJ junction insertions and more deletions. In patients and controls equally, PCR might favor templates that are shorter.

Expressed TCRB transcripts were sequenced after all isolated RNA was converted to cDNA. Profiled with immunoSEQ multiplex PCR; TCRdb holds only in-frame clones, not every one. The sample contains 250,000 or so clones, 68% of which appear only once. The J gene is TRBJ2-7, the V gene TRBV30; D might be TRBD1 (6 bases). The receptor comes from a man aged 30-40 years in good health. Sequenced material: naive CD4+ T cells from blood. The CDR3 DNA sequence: TGTGCCTGTATGGACAGAGCATCTGACGAGCAGTACTTC. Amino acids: CACMDRASDEQYF.